This paragraph reports one TCR beta chain. Its antigen is unknown. Naivety among CD8 cells was defined by CD45RO negativity and positive CCR7 selection, thereby excluding terminally differentiated effector memory CD45RA+ cells. Donors, healthy HIV-negative adults, lacked recent acute infections or vaccinations. This specimen belongs to a study of shared clonotypes between healthy human individuals. Study-wide background: Samples came from a couple of female and three male donors aged 18 to 49.

The study's findings and limits: Between a few donors, naive CD4 clonotypes were shared at a level of about 5%. Rarefaction indicated that sorted-subset sequencing remained incomplete although depth was large.

Libraries were prepared by immunoSEQ multiplex PCR; TCRdb keeps only in-frame clonotypes and omits some of them. Of millions of clones listed, 90% to 95% are singletons. V lost 4 bases to trimming and J lost 8 bases; unmatched junction nucleotides: 9. This CDR3 has 15 residues. Germline values: CDR1 ENHRY, CDR2 SYGVKD. Sequencing was done on a sample of naive CD8+ T cells from PBMCs. The TCR originated in a man in his late teens or twenties in good health. Some clones in this sample may be carry-over from other donors' samples. The rearrangement links TRBV10-3 to TRBJ2-1; 9 bases fit TRBD2. The chain's CDR3 is CAISVGSGSIHEQFF. CDR3 bases: TGTGCCATCAGTGTAGGTAGCGGGAGCATTCATGAGCAGTTCTTC.